Each of the 17 T cell receptor beta chains below was sequenced from the same sample in a study of T cell responses to AZD1222 COVID-19 vaccine. The assay was immunoSEQ multiplex PCR, and TCRdb's table has in-frame clones only and misses some. The sample has around 92,000 clones, roughly 88% seen once. Sample: peripheral blood, taken on day 0 of AZD1222 vaccination. The receptors derive from an adult in good health.

This chain links TRBV7-9 with TRBJ1-5; 7 nucleotides align to TRBD1. Trimming removed 2 bases from V and 5 bases from J; junction bases left unmatched: 0. CDR1 and CDR2 (germline): SEHNR, FQNEAQ (reference sequence). The CDR3 has 13 amino acids. The CDR3 spells CASSLTGDQPQHF. The CDR3 DNA sequence: TGTGCCAGCAGCTTAACAGGGGATCAGCCCCAGCATTTT.

The V and J genes are TRBV2 and TRBJ1-2; D uncertain. From germline, CDR1 is SNHLY and CDR2 FYNNEI. The CDR3 sequence is 13 residues long. Between the trimmed V and J ends, which lost 2 bases and 4 bases, there was a span of 8 bases. The CDR3, as DNA: TGTGCCAGCAGTGAATATATGGCCTATGGCTACACCTTC. It specifies CASSEYMAYGYTF.

The chain carries TRBV18 and TRBJ1-1; D remains ambiguous. The CDR3 runs to 13 residues. Germline CDR1 and CDR2: KGHSH and LQKENI. V dropped 5 bases and J dropped 2 bases, with 9 bases sitting between them. CDR3 DNA: TGTGCCAGCTCATCCATAACTAACACTGAAGCTTTCTTT. It translates to CASSSITNTEAFF.

The rearrangement uses TRBV6-1 and TRBJ1-5, with D hard to call. With 1 base removed from V and 6 bases from J, the gap between germline ends came to 7 bases. The germline gives CDR1 MNHNS, CDR2 SASEGT. This CDR3 comprises 13 residues. The CDR3 DNA follows: TGTGCCAGCAGTGAAGGGGTAGGTCAGCCCCAGCATTTT. Its protein product is CASSEGVGQPQHF.

As DNA, the CDR3 is TGTGCCAGCAGCTCGGTGGACAGTTACACCGGGGAGCTGTTTTTT. Translated, it gives CASSSVDSYTGELFF. The rearrangement links TRBV7-2 to TRBJ2-2, with a weak D call TRBD1 (6 bases). The germline gives CDR1 SGHTA, CDR2 FQGNSA. V was shortened by 4 bases and J by 3 bases, with 12 bases between the two germline ends. CDR3 length equals 15 residues.

This clone was observed once. The V call is TRBV30, the J call TRBJ1-2; D gene uncertain. The CDR3 loop spans 13 amino acids. V was trimmed by 2 bases and J by 9 bases, leaving 16 bases between them. Germline assignment: CDR1 GTSNPN and CDR2 SVGIG (reference sequence). CDR3 amino acids: CAWSTGEERSYTF. The CDR3 coding sequence is TGTGCCTGGAGTACCGGTGAGGAGAGAAGCTACACCTTC.

This chain joins TRBV6-5 and TRBJ1-6; 8 bases are a match to TRBD1. The germline V gene encodes CDR1 MNHEY and CDR2 SVGAGI. CDR3 size: 14 residues. The V and J ends lost 7 bases and 11 bases, in that order; junction bases with no gene match: 10. The CDR3 DNA sequence: TGTGCCAGCAACCAAGGACAGGACAGGGCACCCCTCCACTTT. Its protein product is CASNQGQDRAPLHF.

The V gene is TRBV3-1 (or the pseudogene TRBV3-2), the J gene TRBJ2-5; possibly TRBD2 for D (6 bases). This CDR3 comprises 17 residues. Trimming took 6 bases from V and 2 from J, leaving 22 bases between them. Germline loops: CDR1 LGHDT, CDR2 YNNKEL (reference sequence). The CDR3 here is CASRLEGWATRQETQYF. The CDR3 nucleotides read TGTGCCAGCAGACTTGAAGGGTGGGCGACTAGGCAAGAGACCCAGTACTTC.

CDR3 bases: TGTGCCAGCAGTGAAGTGGGCAGGGGGGCAGATACGCAGTATTTT. This gives the protein CASSEVGRGADTQYF. The chain has TRBV6-1 and TRBJ2-3, with D tentatively TRBD1 (7 bases). The CDR3 is 15 residues long. CDR1 is MNHNS and CDR2 is SASEGT in the germline V gene. V lost 1 base to trimming and J lost 4 bases, with 12 bases between them.

The chain couples TRBV6-5 to TRBJ2-7, with no clear D. CDR1 and CDR2 from the germline V gene are MNHEY and SVGAGI. V was shortened by 8 bases and J by 0 bases, with 17 bases between the two germline ends. This CDR3 comprises 15 residues. CDR3 DNA sequence: TGTGCCAGCGGCCCTTACTCTCGGCCCTCCTACGAGCAGTACTTC. This sequence encodes CASGPYSRPSYEQYF.

The chain uses TRBV28 and TRBJ2-7; no definite D call. The ends were cut back, 5 bases at V and 1 base at J, with 9 bases in the middle. The CDR3 contains 13 residues. The V gene's germline CDR1 is MDHEN and CDR2 SYDVKM. The CDR3 here is CASSVGSSYEQYF. CDR3 sequence (DNA): TGTGCCAGCAGTGTGGGATCGTCCTACGAGCAGTACTTC. The full variable domain, completed using reference TRBV28 and TRBJ2-7, is DVKVTQSSRYLVKRTGEKVFLECVQDMDHENMFWYRQDPGLGLRLIYFSYDVKMKEKGDIPEGYSVSREKKERFSLILESASTNQTSMYLCASSVGSSYEQYFGPGTRLTVT.

This chain links TRBV6-6 with TRBJ1-1; 8 bases agree with TRBD1. With V trimmed by 7 bases and J by 1 base, 5 bases remained unmatched. The length of the CDR3 is 14 residues. CDR1 and CDR2 (germline): MNHNY, SVGAGI (reference sequence). The CDR3: CASIPGQANTEAFF. As DNA, the CDR3 is TGTGCCAGCATCCCGGGACAGGCGAACACTGAAGCTTTCTTT.

This clone was counted between two and nine times. V usage is TRBV7-2 and J usage is TRBJ1-2, with D unresolved. Germline loops: CDR1 SGHTA, CDR2 FQGNSA. CDR3 length: 13 amino acids. Trimming took 8 bases from V and 3 from J, leaving 13 bases between them. CDR3 loop: CASLPTLDYGYTF. DNA for the CDR3: TGTGCCAGCCTACCTACACTCGACTATGGCTACACCTTC.

The chain carries TRBV7-3 and TRBJ2-5; possible D gene TRBD2, 5 bases. The CDR3 consists of 13 residues. CDR1 is SGHTA and CDR2 is FQGTGA in the germline V gene. Trimming removed 5 bases from V and 4 bases from J, with 11 bases in between. This chain's CDR3 is CASSVQSGETQYF. CDR3 in DNA: TGTGCCAGCAGCGTACAGAGCGGAGAGACCCAGTACTTC. Complete variable domain (other parts from reference TRBV7-3 and TRBJ2-5): GAGVSQTPSNKVTEKGKYVELRCDPISGHTALYWYRQSLGQGPEFLIYFQGTGAADDSGLPNDRFFAVRPEGSVSTLKIQRTERGDSAVYLCASSVQSGETQYFGPGTRLLVL.

The V and J genes are TRBV25-1 and TRBJ1-2, with D possibly matching TRBD1 (6 bases). Trimming took off 5 bases at V and 8 bases at J, with 15 bases between the two ends. Germline V gene data show CDR1 as MGHDK and CDR2 as SYGVNS. This CDR3 contains 13 residues. Here the CDR3 DNA reads TGTGCCAGCAGTAGACAGGACGAGGGCGGCTACACCTTC. Translation: CASSRQDEGGYTF.

The J gene is TRBJ2-3, the V gene TRBV7-2; a possible D gene is TRBD2 (6 bases). The germline V gene encodes CDR1 SGHTA and CDR2 FQGNSA. The length of the CDR3 is 16 residues. Deletions cut 1 base from V and 2 bases from J, with 13 bases between. The CDR3, as DNA: TGTGCCAGCAGCTTAGGGCTAGCGAAGACCACAGATACGCAGTATTTT. It specifies CASSLGLAKTTDTQYF.

The chain links TRBV16 to TRBJ2-7; D is unclear. Germline CDR1 is KGHSY and CDR2 is FQNENV. The CDR3 is 12 amino acids. Trimming took off 0 bases at V and 1 base at J, with 1 base between the two ends. The CDR3 here is CASSQSSYEQYF. CDR3 DNA sequence: TGTGCCAGCAGCCAATCATCCTACGAGCAGTACTTC.